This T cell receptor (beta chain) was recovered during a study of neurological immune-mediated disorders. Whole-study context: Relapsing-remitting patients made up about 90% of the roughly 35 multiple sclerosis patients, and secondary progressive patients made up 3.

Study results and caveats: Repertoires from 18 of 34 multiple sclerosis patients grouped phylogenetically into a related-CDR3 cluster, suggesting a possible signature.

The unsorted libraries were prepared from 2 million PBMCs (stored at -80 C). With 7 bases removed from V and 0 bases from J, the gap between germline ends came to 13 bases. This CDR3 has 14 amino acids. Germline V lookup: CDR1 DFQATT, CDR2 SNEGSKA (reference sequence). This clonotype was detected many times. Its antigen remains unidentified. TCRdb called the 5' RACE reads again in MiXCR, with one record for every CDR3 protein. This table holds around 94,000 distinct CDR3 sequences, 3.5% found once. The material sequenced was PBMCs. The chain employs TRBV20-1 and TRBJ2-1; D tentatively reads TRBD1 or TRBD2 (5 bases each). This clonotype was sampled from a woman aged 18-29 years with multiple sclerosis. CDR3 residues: CSVPGPSSYNEQFF. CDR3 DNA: TGCAGTGTCCCGGGGCCCAGCTCCTACAATGAGCAGTTCTTC.